This T cell receptor beta chain emerged from a study of T-cell reconstitution after alpha-beta-depleted transplantation in children. Study-level results: The origin of alpha-beta T cells about two months after transplant was reportedly several hundred expanded graft clones.

A TCRbeta library incorporating unique molecular identifiers was prepared. One entry per CDR3 protein results from TCRdb running MiXCR on the PCR reads. Here the sample spans 700,000 to 850,000 distinct CDR3 sequences, about 16% being singletons. Concerning this clonotype: The antigen remains undetermined.

Germline V gene lookup returns CDR1 SEHNR and CDR2 FQNEAQ (reference sequence). The ends lost 10 bases at V and 7 bases at J; junction bases unmatched: 6. The CDR3 covers 14 residues. The sequence was collected from a male patient aged 10-17 years who had a stem cell transplant for acute lymphoblastic leukemia, so the T cells may come from the graft donor. Sequences were derived from PBMCs, mostly from graft donor cells, sampled 360 days after TCRalphabeta/CD19-depleted stem cell transplant. The gene calls are TRBV7-9 and TRBJ2-1; 14 bases are a match to TRBD2. Here the CDR3 reads CANDWTSGGNEQFF. The CDR3 coding sequence is TGTGCCAACGATTGGACTAGCGGGGGGAATGAGCAGTTCTTC.